This T cell receptor (beta chain) was identified during a study of T cell responses to AZD1222 COVID-19 vaccine. CDR1 KGHSH and CDR2 LQKENI come from the germline V gene. The CDR3 length is 17 residues. Trimming removed 2 bases from V and 2 bases from J, with 15 bases in between. This clone was seen once. Assay used: immunoSEQ multiplex PCR; TCRdb lists only in-frame clones, some missing. The data show around 150,000 clones, about 90% seen once. The V and J genes are TRBV18 and TRBJ1-4; the D is unclear. The specimen was peripheral blood, collected 28 days after the second AZD1222 dose. The receptor was derived from an adult who received the AZD1222 COVID-19 vaccine. CDR3 loop: CASSPRPYRTTNEKLFF. CDR3 DNA: TGTGCCAGCTCACCAAGACCTTACCGCACCACTAATGAAAAACTGTTTTTT.